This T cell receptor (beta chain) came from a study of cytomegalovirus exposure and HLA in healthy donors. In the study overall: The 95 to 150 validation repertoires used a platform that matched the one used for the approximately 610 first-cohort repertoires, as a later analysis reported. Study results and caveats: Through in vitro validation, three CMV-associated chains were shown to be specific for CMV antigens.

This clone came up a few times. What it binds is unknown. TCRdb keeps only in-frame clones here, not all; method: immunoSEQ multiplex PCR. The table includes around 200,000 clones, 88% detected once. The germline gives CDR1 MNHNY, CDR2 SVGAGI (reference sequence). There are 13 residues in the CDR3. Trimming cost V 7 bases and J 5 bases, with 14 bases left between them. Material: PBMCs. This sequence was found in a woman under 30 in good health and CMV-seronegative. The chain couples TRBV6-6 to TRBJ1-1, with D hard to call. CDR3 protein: CASTRGTKTEAFF. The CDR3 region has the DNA TGTGCCAGCACCCGGGGAACGAAGACTGAAGCTTTCTTT.